The sequence of this TCR beta chain was determined in a study of yellow fever vaccine responses in identical twins. TCRdb fed the RT-PCR reads into MiXCR, producing one record per CDR3 protein. This table holds 15,000 or so distinct CDR3 sequences, approximately 82% found once. The CDR3 consists of 11 residues. Germline V gene data show CDR1 as SNHLY and CDR2 as FYNNEI. V lost 6 bases and J 7 bases, leaving 4 bases between the germline ends. This clonotype has only one observation. The chain couples TRBV2 to TRBJ1-6; no definite D call. The receptor's source is a young woman who received the yellow fever vaccine. This sample comprised T cells from blood (PBMCs), unsorted or a sorted subset (not recorded which), obtained before or after yellow fever vaccination (not recorded which). The CDR3 loop is CASRLNSPLHF. CDR3 bases: TGTGCCAGCAGATTGAATTCACCCCTCCACTTT.